The next 29 T cell receptor beta chains were all read from a single sample in a study of T cells after yellow fever vaccination. TCRdb reanalysed the 5' RACE reads using MiXCR and keeps one entry per CDR3 protein. Of some 350,000 distinct CDR3 sequences listed, 4.1% were seen once; the top ten hold approximately 25%. Source: PBMCs, taken 5 days after the yellow fever booster vaccination. Source of these receptors: a man aged 18 to 29 who received the YFV17D yellow fever vaccine.

This clonotype was observed a few times. The V gene is TRBV6-2 or TRBV6-3, the J gene TRBJ2-2, with D perhaps matching TRBD2 (6 bases). Trimming left V 6 bases short and J 4 bases short, with 21 bases between. This CDR3 has 17 residues. Germline-derived CDR1 and CDR2 are MNHEY and SVGEGT. CDR3 bases: TGTGCCAGCAGCCCATTCCGGGGGACGAGGGTCACCGGGGAGCTGTTTTTT. It yields the protein CASSPFRGTRVTGELFF.

The rearrangement uses TRBV20-1 and TRBJ2-7; 11 nucleotides match TRBD1. V was pared by 4 bases and J by 6 bases, with 8 bases of the junction left unmatched. CDR1 is DFQATT and CDR2 is SNEGSKA in the germline V gene (reference sequence). This CDR3 has 14 residues. The CDR3: CSAILPGQGGEQYF. In DNA form, the CDR3 reads TGCAGTGCTATTCTACCGGGACAGGGGGGCGAGCAGTACTTC.

This clonotype has at least ten counts. The chain carries TRBV6-6 and TRBJ1-6, with TRBD1 identical over 11 bases. Germline CDR1 and CDR2: MNHNY and SVGAGI (reference sequence). This CDR3 region has 16 residues. V gave up 7 bases and J gave up 7 bases; unmatched junction bases: 9. Here the CDR3 DNA reads TGTGCCAGCAATTTCCCGGGACAGGGGGGGAATTCACCCCTCCACTTT. It codes for CASNFPGQGGNSPLHF.

In nucleotides, the CDR3 is TGTGCCAGCAGGGGGGCTCTGGGGGCCACAGATACGCAGTATTTT. Translating it yields CASRGALGATDTQYF. This sequence joins TRBV28 and TRBJ2-3; D perhaps matches TRBD1 (6 bases). This CDR3 spans 15 amino acids. Trimming stripped 6 bases from V and 2 bases from J, with 15 bases between. Germline V gene sequence: CDR1 MDHEN, CDR2 SYDVKM.

Many counts were recorded for this clonotype. The gene calls are TRBV20-1 and TRBJ2-3, with 11 bases that match TRBD2. Per germline, CDR1 DFQATT and CDR2 SNEGSKA (reference sequence). The CDR3 is 15 amino acids. With 3 bases clipped from V and 3 bases from J, the junction kept 5 bases outside the gene matches. The CDR3 nucleotides read TGCAGTGCTAGTCTCCGACTAGCGGGGACAGATACGCAGTATTTT. Its protein product is CSASLRLAGTDTQYF.

The table lists this clonotype with many counts. The V and J genes are TRBV29-1 and TRBJ1-2, with TRBD1 matching 12 bases. V was clipped by 4 bases and J by 6 bases; unmatched bases: 3. Germline V CDR1 and CDR2: SQVTM, ANQGSEA. The length of the CDR3 is 13 residues. The CDR3 DNA reads TGCAGCGTTGCGGGACAGGGGGCTGATGGCTACACCTTC. As protein: CSVAGQGADGYTF.

The chain carries TRBV28 and TRBJ2-4; D is unresolved. The CDR3 has 14 amino acids. The germline V gene encodes CDR1 MDHEN and CDR2 SYDVKM. Trimming left V 6 bases short and J 9 bases short, with 18 bases between. CDR3 region: CASSQPGPAGIQYF. The CDR3 nucleotides are TGTGCCAGCAGCCAACCCGGGCCCGCAGGCATTCAGTACTTC. Complete variable domain (other parts from reference TRBV28 and TRBJ2-4): DVKVTQSSRYLVKRTGEKVFLECVQDMDHENMFWYRQDPGLGLRLIYFSYDVKMKEKGDIPEGYSVSREKKERFSLILESASTNQTSMYLCASSQPGPAGIQYFGAGTRLSVL.

This clonotype was counted a few times. V gene TRBV7-2 combines with J gene TRBJ2-5; unclear D gene. V gave up 2 bases and J gave up 0 bases, with 4 bases separating them. The CDR3 runs 13 residues. Germline CDR1 SGHTA, CDR2 FQGNSA. CDR3 in DNA: TGTGCCAGCAGCTTACTGTACCAAGAGACCCAGTACTTC. As protein: CASSLLYQETQYF. The full variable domain, with the rest looked up from reference TRBV7-2 and TRBJ2-5, is GAGVSQSPSNKVTEKGKDVELRCDPISGHTALYWYRQSLGQGLEFLIYFQGNSAPDKSGLPSDRFSAERTGGSVSTLTIQRTQQEDSAVYLCASSLLYQETQYFGPGTRLLVL.

This clonotype was detected ten times or more. The chain joins TRBV12-3 or TRBV12-4 to TRBJ2-5, with D possibly being TRBD2 (6 bases). This CDR3 has 15 residues. The V end was cut by 6 bases, the J end by 1 base, with 15 bases between. CDR3 sequence: CASRTIADLQETQYF. In DNA, the CDR3 is TGTGCCAGCAGAACTATAGCGGACCTCCAAGAGACCCAGTACTTC.

The V and J genes are TRBV5-1 and TRBJ1-5; D is ambiguous. Germline V gene sequence: CDR1 SGHRS, CDR2 YFSETQ. CDR3 length equals 15 residues. The germline V and J ends were trimmed by 1 base and 1 base, with 9 bases remaining between them. CDR3 DNA: TGCGCCAGCAGCTTGCTTGGGCAGAGCAATCAGCCCCAGCATTTT. Residues: CASSLLGQSNQPQHF.

This clonotype was observed a handful of times. V gene TRBV20-1 combines with J gene TRBJ1-2; TRBD1 might be the D (5 bases). Germline V gene sequence: CDR1 DFQATT, CDR2 SNEGSKA (reference sequence). CDR3 length equals 13 residues. The V gene lost 1 base and the J gene lost 8 bases, with 14 bases spanning the gap. CDR3 in DNA: TGCAGTGCTAGAGCATCGGGGGTACAAGGCTACACCTTC. Protein: CSARASGVQGYTF.

The V and J genes are TRBV20-1 and TRBJ1-5, with a tentative D call TRBD1 (6 bases). Germline V lookup: CDR1 DFQATT, CDR2 SNEGSKA (reference sequence). V dropped 6 bases and J dropped 6 bases, with 18 bases sitting between them. This CDR3 is built from 14 residues. This chain's CDR3 is CSATTGALGQPQHF. The CDR3 DNA reads as TGCAGTGCCACCACGGGGGCCTTAGGTCAGCCCCAGCATTTT.

The V call is TRBV11-2, the J call TRBJ2-7; a weak D match, TRBD2 (6 bases). The CDR3 runs 16 residues. V was pared by 0 bases and J by 7 bases, with 19 bases between. Looked up from germline, CDR1 is SGHAT and CDR2 is FQNNGV. CDR3 loop: CASSLEASAVPLEQYF. CDR3 DNA: TGTGCCAGCAGCTTAGAGGCTAGCGCGGTGCCACTTGAGCAGTACTTC.

The CDR3 nucleotides read TGTGCCAGCAGCTCTATGGCAGGCGCTGAAAAACTGTTTTTT. This codes for CASSSMAGAEKLFF. This sequence joins TRBV16 and TRBJ1-4; D remains ambiguous. Germline assignment: CDR1 KGHSY and CDR2 FQNENV. The CDR3 is made up of 14 amino acids. Trimming shortened V by 5 bases and J by 7 bases, and 14 bases separated the two germline ends.

In its sample, this clonotype was seen many times. The chain employs TRBV7-9 and TRBJ2-3; 11 nucleotides line up with TRBD1. V lost 4 bases and J lost 3; bases outside the gene matches: 6. Germline values: CDR1 SEHNR, CDR2 FQNEAQ (reference sequence). This CDR3 is built from 16 residues. The CDR3 DNA sequence: TGTGCCAGCAGCTCCTGGACAGGGGGCGAGACAGATACGCAGTATTTT. Residues: CASSSWTGGETDTQYF.

The chain recombines TRBV4-2 with TRBJ2-1; TRBD2 matches 9 bases. J gave up 7 bases and V 4 bases, and 8 bases lay outside the gene matches. This CDR3 is built from 15 residues. In germline, CDR1 is LGHNA, CDR2 YNFKEQ. CDR3 coding DNA: TGTGCCAGCAGCCCGCGGACTAGCGCGGGAAATGAGCAGTTCTTC. Translation: CASSPRTSAGNEQFF.

This chain connects TRBV6-5 to TRBJ2-3; D not certain. V was pared by 5 bases and J by 0 bases, with 18 bases between. Germline V gene lookup returns CDR1 MNHEY and CDR2 SVGAGI. The length of the CDR3 is 17 residues. The CDR3: CASSDLGAAPSTDTQYF. CDR3 bases: TGTGCCAGCAGTGACCTCGGCGCGGCACCTAGCACAGATACGCAGTATTTT.

V usage is TRBV5-1 and J usage is TRBJ2-3; a weak D match, TRBD2 (6 bases). With 0 bases removed from V and 3 bases from J, the gap between germline ends came to 14 bases. Germline CDR1 is SGHRS and CDR2 is YFSETQ. The CDR3 is made up of 16 amino acids. The CDR3 bases are TGCGCCAGCAGCTTGGCCGGGCGGGGTCGGACAGATACGCAGTATTTT. This encodes CASSLAGRGRTDTQYF. The full variable domain, rest sourced from reference TRBV5-1 and TRBJ2-3, is KAGVTQTPRYLIKTRGQQVTLSCSPISGHRSVSWYQQTPGQGLQFLFEYFSETQRNKGNFPGRFSGRQFSNSRSEMNVSTLELGDSALYLCASSLAGRGRTDTQYFGPGTRLTVL.

Only one count was recorded for this clonotype. V and J are TRBV29-1 and TRBJ2-4, with TRBD1 identical over 7 bases. The CDR3 spans 12 residues. V was clipped by 4 bases and J by 7 bases; unmatched bases: 4. CDR1 and CDR2 (germline): SQVTM, ANQGSEA. CDR3 loop: CSVGQGGNIQYF. In DNA, the CDR3 is TGCAGCGTTGGACAGGGTGGTAACATTCAGTACTTC.

This clonotype was observed a handful of times. The chain recombines TRBV18 with TRBJ2-5; D call uncertain. Trimming removed 1 base at V and 4 bases at J, with 10 bases between. Per the germline V gene, CDR1 is KGHSH and CDR2 is LQKENI. The CDR3 contains 14 residues. CDR3 amino acids: CASSPQGLRETQYF. CDR3 in DNA: TGTGCCAGCTCACCACAGGGTTTGCGAGAGACCCAGTACTTC.

This clonotype occurred many times. V usage is TRBV7-8 and J usage is TRBJ2-2, with unresolved D. CDR1 SGHVS and CDR2 FQNEAQ come from the germline V gene. The CDR3 sequence is 13 residues long. V lost 8 bases and J 6 bases, leaving 13 bases between the germline ends. The CDR3 coding sequence is TGTGCCAGCGGGGTCGGTAATCCCGGGGAGCTGTTTTTT. Translated, it gives CASGVGNPGELFF.

This clonotype was observed at least ten times. The CDR3 loop reads CASSWGGTVFNEQFF. Here the CDR3 DNA reads TGTGCCAGCAGCTGGGGAGGGACAGTGTTCAATGAGCAGTTCTTC. The chain uses TRBV7-3 and TRBJ2-1; D may match TRBD1 or TRBD2 (7 bases each). Germline CDR1 reads SGHTA; CDR2 reads FQGTGA. This CDR3 has 15 residues. V lost 4 bases, J lost 6 bases, and 16 bases lay in between.

The chain is built from TRBV9 and TRBJ2-3; D possibly corresponds to TRBD1 (6 bases). Germline lookup yields CDR1 SGDLS and CDR2 YYNGEE. The V gene lost 0 bases and the J gene lost 1 base, with 18 bases spanning the gap. The CDR3 loop spans 18 amino acids. This chain's CDR3 is CASSVGTGTRIRTDTQYF. The CDR3 coding sequence is TGTGCCAGCAGCGTAGGAACCGGGACAAGAATTCGCACAGATACGCAGTATTTT.

There are many counts of this clonotype. The chain is built from TRBV29-1 and TRBJ2-3; TRBD1 is a possible D gene (5 bases). The V end was cut by 7 bases, the J end by 3 bases, with 23 bases between. CDR1 is SQVTM and CDR2 is ANQGSEA in the germline V gene. The CDR3 is made up of 16 amino acids. Here the CDR3 reads CSASQLGAGLTDTQYF. The CDR3 bases are TGCAGCGCCAGCCAGCTCGGTGCAGGGTTGACAGATACGCAGTATTTT.

This clonotype was detected only a few times. The gene calls are TRBV20-1 and TRBJ2-5; 10 bases line up with TRBD2. CDR1 and CDR2 (germline): DFQATT, SNEGSKA (reference sequence). The CDR3 is 16 amino acids. The J segment lost 4 bases and the V segment lost 3 bases, leaving 11 bases of the junction unmatched. The CDR3, as DNA: TGCAGTGCTAGTAACGGGCCTAGCGGGGGCGGAGAGACCCAGTACTTC. It specifies CSASNGPSGGGETQYF.

This chain joins TRBV15 and TRBJ2-7; D tentatively reads TRBD1 or TRBD2 (5 bases each). Trimming shortened V by 7 bases and J by 5 bases, and 18 bases separated the two germline ends. Germline V gives CDR1 LNHNV, CDR2 YYDKDF (reference sequence). The CDR3 sequence is 14 residues long. The CDR3 spells CATTLSTAAHEQYF. The CDR3 DNA is TGTGCCACCACCCTATCGACAGCGGCCCACGAGCAGTACTTC.

This clonotype was seen only a few times. This sequence joins TRBV7-2 and TRBJ2-7; D unresolved. The V gene's germline CDR1 is SGHTA and CDR2 FQGNSA. The length of the CDR3 is 14 residues. V was cut by 1 base and J by 2 bases, with 9 bases left in between. As DNA, the CDR3 is TGTGCCAGCAGCTTAGTGCTGGGCCCCTACGAGCAGTACGTC. Amino acids: CASSLVLGPYEQYV.

The chain employs TRBV10-3 and TRBJ2-7; weak D call: TRBD1 (6 bases). Germline-derived CDR1 and CDR2 are ENHRY and SYGVKD. V lost 0 bases and J 7 bases, leaving 10 bases between the germline ends. This CDR3 has 13 amino acids. The DNA for the CDR3 is TGTGCCATCAGTGAGTCAGCAGGGGAAGAGCAGTACGTC. Protein sequence: CAISESAGEEQYV.

The CDR3 nucleotides are TGTGCCAGCAGTAGCGGGGGGGGGACCACAGATACGCAGTATTTT. As protein: CASSSGGGTTDTQYF. The chain joins TRBV6-5 to TRBJ2-3; 10 nucleotides match TRBD2. This CDR3 region has 15 residues. The V gene end was trimmed by 5 bases and the J gene end by 2 bases; junction bases not matched to a gene: 4. Per the germline V gene, CDR1 is MNHEY and CDR2 is SVGAGI.